Below are 5 T cell receptor beta chains sequenced from a single sample in a study of T-cell reconstitution after alpha-beta-depleted transplantation in children. Unique molecular identifiers were used in preparing the TCRbeta library. MiXCR was run by TCRdb on the PCR reads, yielding one entry per CDR3 protein. The sample has hundreds of thousands of distinct CDR3 sequences, roughly a tenth seen once. The sample consisted of PBMCs, taken before TCRalphabeta/CD19-depleted stem cell transplant. The receptors were sampled from a child younger than 10 with inherited bone marrow failure, due to receive a stem cell transplant.

This clonotype was detected many times. The V call is TRBV10-3, the J call TRBJ2-1, with 9 bases fitting TRBD2. The CDR3 length is 15 residues. Looked up from germline, CDR1 is ENHRY and CDR2 is SYGVKD. Trimming took 7 bases from V and 6 from J; bases not matched to a gene: 10. The CDR3: CAITPGAGGLNEQFF. In DNA form, the CDR3 reads TGTGCCATCACTCCAGGCGCGGGAGGGCTCAATGAGCAGTTCTTC.

This clonotype was seen repeatedly, ten times or more. The chain links TRBV4-3 to TRBJ2-7; TRBD2 matches 9 bases. Germline V CDR1 and CDR2: LGHNA, YSLEER. With V trimmed by 1 base and J by 3 bases, 4 bases remained unmatched. This CDR3 has 15 residues. The CDR3: CASSQVAGGNYEQYF. Written as DNA, the CDR3 is TGCGCCAGCAGCCAAGTGGCGGGAGGGAACTACGAGCAGTACTTC.

This clonotype was seen many times. The chain recombines TRBV28 with TRBJ2-1; 7 bases line up with TRBD2. The CDR3 covers 14 residues. Germline V lookup: CDR1 MDHEN, CDR2 SYDVKM. The ends lost 5 bases at V and 13 bases at J; junction bases unmatched: 14. Here the CDR3 DNA reads TGTGCCAGCAGTCCCTGGGGAAGCGGGATAGGACAGTTCTTC. Translation: CASSPWGSGIGQFF.

This clonotype was counted only a few times. V usage is TRBV18 and J usage is TRBJ2-7; D remains ambiguous. The CDR3 spans 13 residues. Germline V gives CDR1 KGHSH, CDR2 LQKENI. V lost 0 bases to trimming and J lost 1 base, with 4 bases between them. The CDR3 coding sequence is TGTGCCAGCTCACCACCTAATTCCTACGAGCAGTACTTC. This codes for CASSPPNSYEQYF.

About this clonotype itself: Just one base apart from a much larger clone, this may be a read error. No conserved phenylalanine or tryptophan is present at the end of the CDR3, so a read error is the likely explanation. The chain uses TRBV11-2 and TRBJ2-7; TRBD1 might be the D (6 bases). The CDR3 is 14 residues long. Germline V gene data show CDR1 as SGHAT and CDR2 as FQNNGV. The V gene lost 2 bases and the J gene lost 1 base, with 9 bases spanning the gap. The CDR3 region has the DNA TGTGCCAGCAGCTTAAACAGGGCTTCCTACGAGCAGTACTAC. Amino acids: CASSLNRASYEQYY.